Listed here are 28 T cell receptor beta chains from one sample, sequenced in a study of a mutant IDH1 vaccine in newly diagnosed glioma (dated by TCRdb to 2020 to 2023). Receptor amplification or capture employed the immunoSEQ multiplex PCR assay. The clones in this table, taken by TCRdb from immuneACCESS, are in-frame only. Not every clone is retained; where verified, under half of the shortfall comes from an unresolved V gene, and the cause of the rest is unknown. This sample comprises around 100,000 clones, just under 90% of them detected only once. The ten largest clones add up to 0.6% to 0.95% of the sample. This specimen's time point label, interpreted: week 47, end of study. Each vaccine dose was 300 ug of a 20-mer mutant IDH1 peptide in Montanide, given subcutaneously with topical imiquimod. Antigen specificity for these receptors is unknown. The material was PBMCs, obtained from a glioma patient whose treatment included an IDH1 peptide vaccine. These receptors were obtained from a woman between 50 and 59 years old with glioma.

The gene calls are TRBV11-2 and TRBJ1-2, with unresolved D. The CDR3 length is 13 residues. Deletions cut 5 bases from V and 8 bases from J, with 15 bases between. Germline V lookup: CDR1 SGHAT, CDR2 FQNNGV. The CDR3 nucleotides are TGTGCCAGCAGCCGTCCTGAGGGTAGGGGCTACACCTTC. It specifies CASSRPEGRGYTF.

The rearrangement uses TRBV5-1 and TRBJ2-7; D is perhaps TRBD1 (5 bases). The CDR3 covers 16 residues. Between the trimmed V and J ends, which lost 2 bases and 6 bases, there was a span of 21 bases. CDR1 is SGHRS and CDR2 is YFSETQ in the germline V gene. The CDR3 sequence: CASSFLELRGQSEQYF. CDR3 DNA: TGCGCCAGCAGCTTTCTAGAGCTAAGGGGCCAGTCCGAGCAGTACTTC.

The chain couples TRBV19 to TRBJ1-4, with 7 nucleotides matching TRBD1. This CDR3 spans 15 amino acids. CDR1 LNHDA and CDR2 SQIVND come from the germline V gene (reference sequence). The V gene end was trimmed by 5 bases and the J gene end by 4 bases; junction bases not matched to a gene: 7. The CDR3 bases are TGTGCCAGTAGTGAATCGACAGGGTTTAATGAAAAACTGTTTTTT. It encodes CASSESTGFNEKLFF.

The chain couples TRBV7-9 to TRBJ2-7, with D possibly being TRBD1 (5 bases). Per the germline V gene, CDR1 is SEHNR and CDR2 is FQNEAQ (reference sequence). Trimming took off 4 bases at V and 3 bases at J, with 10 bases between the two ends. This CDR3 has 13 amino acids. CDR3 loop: CASSSPDSYEQYF. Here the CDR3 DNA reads TGTGCCAGCAGCTCCCCCGACAGCTACGAGCAGTACTTC.

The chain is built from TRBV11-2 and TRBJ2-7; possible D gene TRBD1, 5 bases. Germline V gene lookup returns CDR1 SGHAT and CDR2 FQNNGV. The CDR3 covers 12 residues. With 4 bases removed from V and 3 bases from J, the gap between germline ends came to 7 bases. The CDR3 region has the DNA TGTGCCAGCAGCTCCCAGGGCTACGAGCAGTACTTC. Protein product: CASSSQGYEQYF.

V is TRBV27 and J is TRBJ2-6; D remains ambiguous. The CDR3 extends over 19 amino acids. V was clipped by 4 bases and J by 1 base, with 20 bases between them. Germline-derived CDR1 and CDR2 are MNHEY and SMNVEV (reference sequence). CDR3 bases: TGTGCCAGCAGTTCCCGTTCCGTCGGGTCACCATCTGGGGCCAACGTCCTGACTTTC. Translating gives CASSSRSVGSPSGANVLTF. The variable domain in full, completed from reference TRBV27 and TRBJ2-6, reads EAQVTQNPRYLITVTGKKLTVTCSQNMNHEYMSWYRQDPGLGLRQIYYSMNVEVTDKGDVPEGYKVSRKEKRNFPLILESPSPNQTSLYFCASSSRSVGSPSGANVLTFGAGSRLTVL.

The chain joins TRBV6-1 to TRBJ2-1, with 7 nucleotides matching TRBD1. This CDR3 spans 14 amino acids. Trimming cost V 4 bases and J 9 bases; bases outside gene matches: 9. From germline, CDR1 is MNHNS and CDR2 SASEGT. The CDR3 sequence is CASSGGQIPGEQFF. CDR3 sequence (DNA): TGTGCCAGCAGTGGGGGACAGATCCCTGGTGAGCAGTTCTTC.

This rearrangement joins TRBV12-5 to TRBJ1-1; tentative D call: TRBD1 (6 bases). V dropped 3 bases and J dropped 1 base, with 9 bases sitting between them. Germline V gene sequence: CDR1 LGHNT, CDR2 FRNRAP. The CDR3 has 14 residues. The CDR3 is CASGFDRTNTEAFF. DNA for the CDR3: TGTGCTAGTGGTTTTGACAGGACGAACACTGAAGCTTTCTTT.

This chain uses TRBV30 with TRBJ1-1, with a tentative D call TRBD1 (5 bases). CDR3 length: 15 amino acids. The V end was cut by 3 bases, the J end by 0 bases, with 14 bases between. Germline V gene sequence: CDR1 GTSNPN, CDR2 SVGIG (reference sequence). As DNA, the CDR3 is TGTGCCTGGAGACCCCCGGGACGTGTGAACACTGAAGCTTTCTTT. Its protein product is CAWRPPGRVNTEAFF.

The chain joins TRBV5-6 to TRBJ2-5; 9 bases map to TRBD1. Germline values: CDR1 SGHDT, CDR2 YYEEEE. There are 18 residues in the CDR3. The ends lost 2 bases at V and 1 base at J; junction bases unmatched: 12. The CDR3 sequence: CASSFGTGPFIPQETQYF. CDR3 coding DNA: TGTGCCAGCAGCTTTGGGACAGGGCCCTTCATCCCCCAAGAGACCCAGTACTTC.

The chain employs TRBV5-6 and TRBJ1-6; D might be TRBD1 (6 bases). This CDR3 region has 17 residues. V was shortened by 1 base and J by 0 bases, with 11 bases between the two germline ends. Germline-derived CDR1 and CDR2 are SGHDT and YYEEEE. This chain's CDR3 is CASSLTRGSSYNSPLHF. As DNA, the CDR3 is TGTGCCAGCAGCTTGACCAGGGGAAGCTCCTATAATTCACCCCTCCACTTT.

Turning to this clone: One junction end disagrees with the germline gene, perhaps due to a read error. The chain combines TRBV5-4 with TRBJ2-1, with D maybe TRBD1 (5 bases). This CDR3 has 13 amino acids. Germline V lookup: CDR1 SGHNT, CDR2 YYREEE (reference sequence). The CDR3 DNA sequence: TGTGCCGGCAGCCCCGAGTGGGGCGATGAGCAGTTCTTC. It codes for CAGSPEWGDEQFF.

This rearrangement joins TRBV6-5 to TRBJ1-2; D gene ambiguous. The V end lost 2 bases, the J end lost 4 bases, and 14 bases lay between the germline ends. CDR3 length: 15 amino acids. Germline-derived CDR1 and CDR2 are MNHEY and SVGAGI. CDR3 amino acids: CASSYKASEPYGYTF. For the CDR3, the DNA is TGTGCCAGCAGTTACAAGGCCTCAGAGCCCTATGGCTACACCTTC.

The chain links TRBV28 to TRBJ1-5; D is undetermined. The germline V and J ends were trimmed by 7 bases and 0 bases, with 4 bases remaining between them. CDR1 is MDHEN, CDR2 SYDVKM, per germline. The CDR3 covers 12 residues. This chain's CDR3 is CASTGSNQPQHF. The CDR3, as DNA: TGTGCCAGCACCGGTAGCAATCAGCCCCAGCATTTT.

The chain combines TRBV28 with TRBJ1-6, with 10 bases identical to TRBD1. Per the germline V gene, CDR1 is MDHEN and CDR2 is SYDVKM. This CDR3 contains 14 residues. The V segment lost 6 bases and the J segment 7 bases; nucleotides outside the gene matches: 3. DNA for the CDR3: TGTGCCAGCAGCCCGACAGGGGGCAATTCACCCCTCCACTTT. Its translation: CASSPTGGNSPLHF.

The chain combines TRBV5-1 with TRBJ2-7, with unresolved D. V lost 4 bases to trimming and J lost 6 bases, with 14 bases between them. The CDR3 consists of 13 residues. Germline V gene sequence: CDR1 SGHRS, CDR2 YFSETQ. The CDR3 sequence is CASSPRSQGEQYF. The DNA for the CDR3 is TGCGCCAGCAGCCCCAGATCCCAAGGCGAGCAGTACTTC. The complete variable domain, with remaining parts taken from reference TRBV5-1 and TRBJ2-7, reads KAGVTQTPRYLIKTRGQQVTLSCSPISGHRSVSWYQQTPGQGLQFLFEYFSETQRNKGNFPGRFSGRQFSNSRSEMNVSTLELGDSALYLCASSPRSQGEQYFGPGTRLTVT.

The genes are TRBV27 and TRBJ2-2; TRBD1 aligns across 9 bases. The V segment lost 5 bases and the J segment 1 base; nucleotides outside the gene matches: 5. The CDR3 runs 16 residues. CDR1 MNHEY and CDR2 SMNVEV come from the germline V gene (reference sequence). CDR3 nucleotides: TGTGCCAGCAGTCCCCGGACAGGGGAGAACACCGGGGAGCTGTTTTTT. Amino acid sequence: CASSPRTGENTGELFF.

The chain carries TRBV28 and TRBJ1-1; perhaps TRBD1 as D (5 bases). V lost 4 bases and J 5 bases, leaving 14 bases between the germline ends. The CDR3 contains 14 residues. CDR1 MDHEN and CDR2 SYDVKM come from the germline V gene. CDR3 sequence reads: CASSSEGVWTEAFF. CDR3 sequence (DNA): TGTGCCAGCAGTTCAGAAGGGGTTTGGACTGAAGCTTTCTTT.

CDR3 nucleotide sequence: TGTGCCAGCAGTGCAGGAGGAGGTGGCTCTGGGGCCAACGTCCTGACTTTC. Translation gives CASSAGGGGSGANVLTF. The chain uses TRBV28 and TRBJ2-6; tentative D call: TRBD2 (5 bases). This CDR3 is 17 amino acids long. Between the trimmed V and J ends, which lost 5 bases and 0 bases, there was a span of 14 bases. Germline assignment: CDR1 MDHEN and CDR2 SYDVKM.

The CDR3 spells CASSTDPGTSGRALPYEQYF. For the CDR3, the DNA is TGTGCCAGCAGTACAGACCCCGGGACTAGCGGGAGGGCACTCCCCTACGAGCAGTACTTC. The chain carries TRBV28 and TRBJ2-7; 16 nucleotides match TRBD2. CDR3 length: 20 amino acids. V shed 5 bases and J 2 bases; nucleotides not matched to a gene: 15. Germline values: CDR1 MDHEN, CDR2 SYDVKM.

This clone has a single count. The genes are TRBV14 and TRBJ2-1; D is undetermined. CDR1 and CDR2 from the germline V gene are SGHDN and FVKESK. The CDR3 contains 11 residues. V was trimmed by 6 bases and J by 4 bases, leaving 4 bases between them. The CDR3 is CASSRYNEQFF. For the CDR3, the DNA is TGTGCCAGCAGTCGTTACAATGAGCAGTTCTTC.

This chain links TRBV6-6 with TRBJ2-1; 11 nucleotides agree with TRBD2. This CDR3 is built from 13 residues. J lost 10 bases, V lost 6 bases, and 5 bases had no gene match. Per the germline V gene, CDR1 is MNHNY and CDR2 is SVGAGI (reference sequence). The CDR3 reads CASSGTSGSEQFF. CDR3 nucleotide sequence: TGTGCCAGCAGCGGGACTAGCGGATCCGAGCAGTTCTTC.

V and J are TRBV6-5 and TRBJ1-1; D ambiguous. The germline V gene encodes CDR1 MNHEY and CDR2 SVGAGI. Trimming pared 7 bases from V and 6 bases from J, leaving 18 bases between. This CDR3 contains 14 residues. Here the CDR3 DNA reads TGTGCCAGCACCCTGTTGGGCGTTTCTTCTGAAGCTTTCTTT. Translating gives CASTLLGVSSEAFF.

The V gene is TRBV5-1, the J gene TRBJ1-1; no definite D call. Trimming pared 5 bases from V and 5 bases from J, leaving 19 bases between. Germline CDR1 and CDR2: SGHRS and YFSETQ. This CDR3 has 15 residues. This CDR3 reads CASRSGLGRGTEAFF. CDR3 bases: TGCGCCAGCAGATCCGGACTCGGGCGGGGTACTGAAGCTTTCTTT.

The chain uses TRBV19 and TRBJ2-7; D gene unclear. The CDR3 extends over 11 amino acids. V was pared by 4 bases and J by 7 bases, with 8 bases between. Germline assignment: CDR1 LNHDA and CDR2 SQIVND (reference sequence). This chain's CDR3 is CASSNSLEQYF. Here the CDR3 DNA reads TGTGCCAGTAGTAACAGTCTAGAGCAGTACTTC.

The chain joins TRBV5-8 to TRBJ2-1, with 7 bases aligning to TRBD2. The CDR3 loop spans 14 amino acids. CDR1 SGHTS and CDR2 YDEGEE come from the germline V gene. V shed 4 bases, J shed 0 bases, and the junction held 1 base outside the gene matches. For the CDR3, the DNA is TGTGCCAGCAGCCGGACTAGCTCCTACAATGAGCAGTTCTTC. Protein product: CASSRTSSYNEQFF.

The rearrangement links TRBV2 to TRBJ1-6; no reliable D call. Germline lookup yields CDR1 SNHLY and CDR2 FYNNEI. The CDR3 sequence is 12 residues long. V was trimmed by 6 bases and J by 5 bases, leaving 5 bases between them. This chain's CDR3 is CASSFDNSPLHF. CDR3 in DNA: TGTGCCAGCAGCTTCGATAATTCACCCCTCCACTTT.

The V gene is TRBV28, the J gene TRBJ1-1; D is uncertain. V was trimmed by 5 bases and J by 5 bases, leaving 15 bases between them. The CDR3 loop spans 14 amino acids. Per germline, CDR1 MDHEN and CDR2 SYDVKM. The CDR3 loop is CASSTPVRGTEAFF. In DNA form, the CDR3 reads TGTGCCAGCAGTACCCCGGTCCGAGGGACTGAAGCTTTCTTT.